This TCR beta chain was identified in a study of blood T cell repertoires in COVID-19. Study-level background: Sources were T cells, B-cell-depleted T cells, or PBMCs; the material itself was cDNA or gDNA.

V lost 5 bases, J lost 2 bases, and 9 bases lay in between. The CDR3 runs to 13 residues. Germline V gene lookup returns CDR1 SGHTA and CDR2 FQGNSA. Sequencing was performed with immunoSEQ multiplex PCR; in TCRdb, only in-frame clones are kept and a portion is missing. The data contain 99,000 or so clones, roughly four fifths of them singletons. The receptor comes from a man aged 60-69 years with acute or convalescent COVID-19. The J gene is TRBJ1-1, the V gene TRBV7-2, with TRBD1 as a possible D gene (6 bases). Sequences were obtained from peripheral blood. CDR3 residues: CASSLQGNTEAFF. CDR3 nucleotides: TGTGCCAGCAGCCTACAGGGAAACACTGAAGCTTTCTTT.